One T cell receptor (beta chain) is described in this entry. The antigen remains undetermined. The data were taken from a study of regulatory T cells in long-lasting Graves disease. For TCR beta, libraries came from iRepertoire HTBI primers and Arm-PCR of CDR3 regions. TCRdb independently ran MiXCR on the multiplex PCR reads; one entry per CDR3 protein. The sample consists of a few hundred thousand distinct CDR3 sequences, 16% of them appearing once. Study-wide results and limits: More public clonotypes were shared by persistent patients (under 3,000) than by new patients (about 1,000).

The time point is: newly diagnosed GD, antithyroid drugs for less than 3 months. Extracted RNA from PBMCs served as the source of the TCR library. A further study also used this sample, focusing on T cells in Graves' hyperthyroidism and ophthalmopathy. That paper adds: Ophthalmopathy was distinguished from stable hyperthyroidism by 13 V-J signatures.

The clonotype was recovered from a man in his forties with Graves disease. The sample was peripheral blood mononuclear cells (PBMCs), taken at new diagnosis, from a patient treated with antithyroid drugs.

This chain's CDR3 is CASSAGGWTDTQYF. As DNA, the CDR3 is TGTGCCAGCAGTGCCGGGGGATGGACAGATACGCAGTATTTT. V and J are TRBV6-1 and TRBJ2-3; a weak D match, TRBD2 (6 bases). CDR1 MNHNS and CDR2 SASEGT come from the germline V gene. V was trimmed by 4 bases and J by 3 bases, leaving 11 bases between them. The CDR3 length is 14 residues.